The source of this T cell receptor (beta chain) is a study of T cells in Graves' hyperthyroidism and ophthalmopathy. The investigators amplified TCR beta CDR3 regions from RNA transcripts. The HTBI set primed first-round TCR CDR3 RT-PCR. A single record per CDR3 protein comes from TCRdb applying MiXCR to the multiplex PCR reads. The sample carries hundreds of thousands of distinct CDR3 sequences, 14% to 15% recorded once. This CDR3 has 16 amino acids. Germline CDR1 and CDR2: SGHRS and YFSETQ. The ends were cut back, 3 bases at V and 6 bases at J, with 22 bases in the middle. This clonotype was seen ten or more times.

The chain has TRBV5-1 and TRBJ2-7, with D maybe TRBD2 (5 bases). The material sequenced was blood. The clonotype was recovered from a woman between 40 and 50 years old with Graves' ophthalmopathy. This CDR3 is CASSWGNPGLSGEQYF. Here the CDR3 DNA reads TGCGCCAGCAGCTGGGGAAACCCAGGACTGAGTGGCGAGCAGTACTTC.